The present TCR beta chain was sequenced within a study of human T cells and chemical hapten exposure. This clonotype turned up a few times. The CDR3 is 17 residues long. After removal of 3 bases from V and 0 bases from J, the junction contained 7 bases not matched to a gene. From germline, CDR1 is DFQATT and CDR2 SNEGSKA (reference sequence). Time point denoted: patch test 2, 6 weeks after DPC sensitization. Stated treatment: therapeutic diphenylcyclopropenone sensitization with weekly scalp DPC. TCRdb used MiXCR to reprocess the RACE reads, holding one entry per CDR3 protein. The sample shows some 54,000 distinct CDR3 sequences, about 10% of them seen only once.

V and J are TRBV20-1 and TRBJ2-3, with 12 bases matching TRBD2. This sequence was found in a woman aged 45 to 65 with alopecia areata. Some clones in this sample may be carry-over from other donors' samples. Sequencing was performed on whole blood, taken in connection with sensitization to the hapten diphenylcyclopropenone (DPC). The CDR3 coding sequence is TGCAGTGCTAGTAAGACTAGCGGGAGTCTTAGCACAGATACGCAGTATTTT. It is translated as CSASKTSGSLSTDTQYF.